A selection of T cell receptor beta chains follows, all from one sample in a study of shared clonotypes between healthy human individuals. The protocol was immunoSEQ multiplex PCR, while the TCRdb copy is restricted to in-frame clones and leaves out a portion. The data show over 850,000 clones, 75% to 85% seen once. The specimen sequenced was memory CD4+ T cells from PBMCs. The source of these receptors is a man aged 18-30 years in good health. Some clones in this sample may be carry-over from other donors' samples. The CDR3 runs from the conserved cysteine through the conserved F or W. The D gene is left open where the match is weak. Expanded clones are given a class, and other clones once, few, many or no size at all.

size: .
J: TRBJ1-2
V: TRBV6-5
D: .
DNA: TGTGCCAGCACCCCCCCGGAGGACGGATATGGCTACACCTTC
CDR3: CASTPPEDGYGYTF

size: .
J: TRBJ2-2
V: TRBV5-4
D: .
DNA: TGTGCCAGCAGCTTGCGTAGCACAGACACCGGGGAGCTGTTTTTT
CDR3: CASSLRSTDTGELFF

size: few
J: TRBJ1-4
V: TRBV19
D: .
DNA: TGTGCCAGTACAGGGCAGGGACGCGAAAAACTGTTTTTT
CDR3: CASTGQGREKLFF

size: .
J: TRBJ2-3
V: TRBV7-2
D: TRBD2
DNA: TGTGCCAGCAGCTCTGGACTAGCTCAAGCGGGGGATACGCAGTATTTT
CDR3: CASSSGLAQAGDTQYF

size: .
J: TRBJ2-2
V: TRBV9
D: TRBD1
DNA: TGTGCCAGCAGCGCCCACCCCGGGACAGGGAACACCGGGGAGCTGTTTTTT
CDR3: CASSAHPGTGNTGELFF

size: .
J: TRBJ2-1
V: TRBV27
D: .
DNA: TGTGCCAGCAGTTTAAAGCGGGCCGACAATGAGCAGTTCTTC
CDR3: CASSLKRADNEQFF

size: .
J: TRBJ2-5
V: TRBV10-3
D: TRBD1
DNA: TGTGCCATCGCCGCAGGGGGCGGTGAGACCCAGTACTTC
CDR3: CAIAAGGGETQYF

size: .
J: TRBJ2-3
V: TRBV18
D: .
DNA: TGTGCCAGCTCACCACTAGACAGCAGCACAGATACGCAGTATTTT
CDR3: CASSPLDSSTDTQYF

size: .
J: TRBJ1-1
V: TRBV5-4
D: TRBD1
DNA: TGTGCCAGCAGCCCCAGGGGGGGTAACACTGAAGCTTTCTTT
CDR3: CASSPRGGNTEAFF

size: .
J: TRBJ2-5
V: TRBV28
D: .
DNA: TGTGCCAGCACCTTGGGGTGGGATACTGGGTCGGAGACCCAGTACTTC
CDR3: CASTLGWDTGSETQYF

size: .
J: TRBJ2-5
V: TRBV11-3
D: TRBD2
DNA: TGTGCCAGCAGCCGCGGGGGGCGTCAGGAGACCCAGTACTTC
CDR3: CASSRGGRQETQYF

size: .
J: TRBJ2-1
V: TRBV5-4
D: .
DNA: TGTGCCAGCAGCTTGGGTGGACAGAGCTCCTACAATGAGCAGTTCTTC
CDR3: CASSLGGQSSYNEQFF

size: .
J: TRBJ2-3
V: TRBV9
D: .
DNA: TGTGCCAGCAGCGTAGCTACGGGGGTGGGCACAGATACGCAGTATTTT
CDR3: CASSVATGVGTDTQYF

size: .
J: TRBJ2-2
V: TRBV6-5
D: TRBD1
DNA: TGTGCCAGCAGTTACAGTTGGACAGGACCCGGGGAGCTGTTTTTT
CDR3: CASSYSWTGPGELFF

size: .
J: TRBJ2-7
V: TRBV5-1
D: TRBD1
DNA: TGCGCCAGCAGCCGATTTTTAGGGGGACAGGGTGACGAGCAGTACTTC
CDR3: CASSRFLGGQGDEQYF

size: few
J: TRBJ1-2
V: TRBV29-1
D: .
DNA: TGCAGCGTTGGTGGCTACACCTTC
CDR3: CSVGGYTF

size: .
J: TRBJ2-2
V: TRBV5-1
D: TRBD2
DNA: TGCGCCAGCAGCTTTATCCTAGCGGGGACCGGGGAGCTGTTTTTT
CDR3: CASSFILAGTGELFF

size: .
J: TRBJ2-5
V: TRBV6-5
D: .
DNA: TGTGCCAGCAGTCCCCGGGGCCTCCCGCAAGAGACCCAGTACTTC
CDR3: CASSPRGLPQETQYF

size: .
J: TRBJ1-3
V: TRBV6-1
D: TRBD1
DNA: TGTGCCAGCAGTGAACAGGGGGGGTTTCGTGGAAACACCATATATTTT
CDR3: CASSEQGGFRGNTIYF

size: .
J: TRBJ1-1
V: TRBV5-1
D: .
DNA: TGCGCCAGCAGCTTGGCCAGTCTTGGCCTCTCCAGAATGAACACTGAAGCTTTCTTT
CDR3: CASSLASLGLSRMNTEAFF

size: .
J: TRBJ1-1
V: TRBV9
D: .
DNA: TGTGCCAGCAGCGTAGCTACGGGGGGCACTGAAGCTTTCTTT
CDR3: CASSVATGGTEAFF

size: .
J: TRBJ2-7
V: TRBV5-8
D: TRBD2
DNA: TGTGCCAGCAGCTCCGGGACTAGCGGGAGGCCCCAGTACTTC
CDR3: CASSSGTSGRPQYF

size: .
J: TRBJ1-5
V: TRBV5-5
D: TRBD1
DNA: TGTGCCAGCATCCAGGACAGGGCTAGCAATCAGCCCCAGCATTTT
CDR3: CASIQDRASNQPQHF

size: .
J: TRBJ1-1
V: TRBV7-2
D: .
DNA: TGTGCCAGCAGAGTTGGATCCATGAACACTGAAGCTTTCTTT
CDR3: CASRVGSMNTEAFF

size: .
J: TRBJ2-1
V: TRBV11-2
D: TRBD2
DNA: TGTGCCAGCAGCTCCCGACTAGCGCGAGATTACAATGAGCAGTTCTTC
CDR3: CASSSRLARDYNEQFF

size: .
J: TRBJ1-2
V: TRBV29-1
D: .
DNA: TGCAGCGTTCCTATCGGGACAACCTCTGCTAACTATGGCTACACCTTC
CDR3: CSVPIGTTSANYGYTF

size: .
J: TRBJ2-7
V: TRBV7-2
D: .
DNA: TGTGCCAGCAGCTTAGGGGCCACAGGGTCCGAGCAGTACTTC
CDR3: CASSLGATGSEQYF

size: .
J: TRBJ2-7
V: TRBV2
D: .
DNA: TGTGCCGGTAGTGGCGGGATCAGCTACGAGCAGTACTTC
CDR3: CAGSGGISYEQYF

size: many
J: TRBJ2-1
V: TRBV4-1
D: .
DNA: TGCGCCAGCAGCCCCCGGGCTAGGAGCATCTACAATGAGCAGTTCTTC
CDR3: CASSPRARSIYNEQFF

size: .
J: TRBJ2-1
V: TRBV12-2
D: .
DNA: TGTGCAAGTCGCTTAGAAACCCCATGGGGGCGGGAGGCCCCAGGATACGAGCAGTTCTTC
CDR3: CASRLETPWGREAPGYEQFF

size: .
J: TRBJ2-2
V: TRBV11-3
D: TRBD1
DNA: TGTGCCAGCAGCCCCGGACAGGGGTTCGCCGGGGAGCTGTTTTTT
CDR3: CASSPGQGFAGELFF

size: .
J: TRBJ1-3
V: TRBV6-5
D: .
DNA: TGTGCCAGTGGAGGCGGGACAAACTCTGGAAACACCATATATTTT
CDR3: CASGGGTNSGNTIYF

size: .
J: TRBJ2-5
V: TRBV27
D: TRBD2
DNA: TGTGCCAGCAGATTAGCGGGAGTTGGAGAGACCCAGTACTTC
CDR3: CASRLAGVGETQYF

size: .
J: TRBJ1-1
V: TRBV25-1
D: .
DNA: TGTGCCAGCGCGGGGGGCGGGGTACGGACTGAAGCTTTCTTT
CDR3: CASAGGGVRTEAFF

size: .
J: TRBJ2-2
V: TRBV30
D: TRBD1
DNA: TGTGCCTGGGCCCCTGGGACAGGGTTAGTAGCCGGGGAGCTGTTTTTT
CDR3: CAWAPGTGLVAGELFF